This TCR beta chain was captured by sequencing in a study of blood T cell repertoires in COVID-19 (TCRdb year 2020). About the investigation overall: Collaborator samples came from the United States, Italy and Spain and covered acute and convalescent phases of COVID-19. Samples were obtained from the ongoing ImmuneRACE study (first 160 participants) and from about 1,300 subjects provided by 6 global collaborators. The dataset comprised deeply sampled blood TCRbeta repertoires from subjects exposed to, actively infected with, or recovered from COVID-19. The repertoires were made available in a free public database intended to serve as a resource for research on the immune response to SARS-CoV-2. HLA class I and class II types, where available, came from metadata supplied by the sample provider rather than from assay-based typing. Nearly every sample came with metadata listing a de-identified subject ID, COVID-19 status, age in years and sex. The prospective study material was composed of cDNA or gDNA derived from T cells, B-cell-depleted T cells, or PBMCs. The full study reports these points: How much clinical and demographic metadata was included differed by source and by participant, and the metadata was provided uncurated.

Here V drops 8 bases and J drops 8 bases, and the junction holds 6 bases not matched to any gene. The germline V gene (reference sequence) provides CDR1 DFQATT and CDR2 SNEGSKA. Reading from cysteine to phenylalanine, the CDR3 counts 11 amino acids. Only the CDR3 DNA is retained, 33 bases long and in frame from the first base. Whole blood was collected in K2EDTA tubes by collaborating institutions according to the institutions' own protocols. Collaborator samples were shipped for TCRbeta analysis as frozen whole blood, isolated PBMCs, or DNA extracted from either sample type. TCRbeta CDR3 regions were amplified from genomic DNA using the immunoSEQ Assay, a bias-controlled multiplex PCR. The original pipeline was this. Within the assay, amplification of reference gene primers was used to estimate how many nucleated cells each sample contained. Sequence reads were collapsed and filtered to measure the absolute abundance of every unique TCRbeta CDR3 rearrangement. For each sample, productive Simpson clonality was calculated as the square root of Simpson's diversity index over productive rearrangements. The clones in this table, taken by TCRdb from immuneACCESS, are in-frame only. Not every clone is retained; where verified, under half of the shortfall comes from an unresolved V gene, and the cause of the rest is unknown. D and trimming come from the DNA, and the V and J calls and clone size come from that table. Recorded for this sample are about 180,000 clones; approximately 79% of them occurred a single time. The top ten constitute less than 30% of the sample.

This clone appeared once. Its target antigen remains unknown. Per-nucleotide qualities are absent, and no much larger clonotype sits a single base away. The TCR was taken from a woman aged 70 to 79 with acute or convalescent COVID-19. Sequenced sample: peripheral blood. The V and J genes are TRBV20-1 and TRBJ2-1, with 7 bases aligning to TRBD2. The CDR3 loop reads CSLGGSYEQFF. Here is the DNA: TGCAGTCTAGGCGGGAGCTATGAGCAGTTCTTC.